The subject of this entry is one TCR beta chain. What it binds is not known. This entry is derived from a study of PD-1 blockade in classical Hodgkin lymphoma. Overall study context: Patients were treated with nivolumab at 3 mg/kg, and this was given intravenously every 2 weeks.

Libraries were prepared by immunoSEQ multiplex PCR; TCRdb keeps only in-frame clonotypes and omits some of them. The sample lists 10,000 to 15,000 clones, about 90% occurring once. Exposure to brentuximab vedotin varied, and each patient had relapsed following autologous stem cell transplantation. Germline loops: CDR1 SGHRS, CDR2 YFSETQ. V gave up 4 bases and J gave up 4 bases; unmatched junction bases: 5. CDR3 size: 13 residues. Overall study results and limits: Similar baseline diversity was found in complete responders and newly diagnosed patients. Nivolumab initiation under 1 year post-ASCT meant exclusion. Researchers reported that CD4+ TCR diversity, though not CD8+, rose significantly by C4D1.

This chain links TRBV5-1 with TRBJ2-7; 7 bases are a match to TRBD1. The TCR originated in a human donor with classical Hodgkin lymphoma. The material was peripheral blood mononuclear cells (PBMCs), obtained at baseline. The CDR3: CASSATGYYEQYF. For the CDR3, the DNA is TGCGCCAGCAGCGCGACAGGGTATTACGAGCAGTACTTC.